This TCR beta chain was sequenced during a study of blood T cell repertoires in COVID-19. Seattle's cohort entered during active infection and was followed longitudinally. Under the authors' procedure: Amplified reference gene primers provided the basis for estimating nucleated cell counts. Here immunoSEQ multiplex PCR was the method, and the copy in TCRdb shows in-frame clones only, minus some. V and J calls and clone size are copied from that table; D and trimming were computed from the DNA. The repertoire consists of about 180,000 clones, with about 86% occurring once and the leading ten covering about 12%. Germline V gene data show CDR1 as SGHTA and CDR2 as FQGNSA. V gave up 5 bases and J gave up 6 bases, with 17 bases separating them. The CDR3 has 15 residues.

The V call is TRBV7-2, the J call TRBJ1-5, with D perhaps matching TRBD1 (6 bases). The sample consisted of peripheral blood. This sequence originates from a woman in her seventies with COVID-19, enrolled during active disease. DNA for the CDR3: TGTGCCAGCAGCCCGCAGGGGAACGAGGGTCAGCCCCAGCATTTT. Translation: CASSPQGNEGQPQHF.